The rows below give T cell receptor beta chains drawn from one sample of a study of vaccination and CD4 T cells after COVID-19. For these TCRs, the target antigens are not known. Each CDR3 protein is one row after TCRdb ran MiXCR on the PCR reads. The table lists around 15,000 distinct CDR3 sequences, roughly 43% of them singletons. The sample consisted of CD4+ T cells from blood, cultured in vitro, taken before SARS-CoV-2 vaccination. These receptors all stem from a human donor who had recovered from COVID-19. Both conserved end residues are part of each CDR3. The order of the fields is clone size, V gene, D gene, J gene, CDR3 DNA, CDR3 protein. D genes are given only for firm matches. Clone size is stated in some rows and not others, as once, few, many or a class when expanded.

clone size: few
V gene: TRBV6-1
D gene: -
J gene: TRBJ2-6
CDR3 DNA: TGTGCCAGCAGTGAGGCAAGGGGGGAAAGGGGGCTTGGGGCCAACGTCCTGACTTTC
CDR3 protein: CASSEARGERGLGANVLTF

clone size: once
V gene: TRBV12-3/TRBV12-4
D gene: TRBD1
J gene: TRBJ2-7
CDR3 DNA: TGTGCCAGCAGCATCGTTGGGACAGGGGCCCACGAGCAGTACTTC
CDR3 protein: CASSIVGTGAHEQYF

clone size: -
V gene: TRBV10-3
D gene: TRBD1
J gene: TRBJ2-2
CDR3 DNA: TGTGCCATCAGGGCAAGGACAGGGTGGACCACCGGGGAGCTGTTTTTT
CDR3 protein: CAIRARTGWTTGELFF

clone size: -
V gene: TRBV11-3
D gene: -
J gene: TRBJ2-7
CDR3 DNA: TGTGCCAGCAGCTTGATCGGGTCCTACGAGCAGTACTTC
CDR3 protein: CASSLIGSYEQYF

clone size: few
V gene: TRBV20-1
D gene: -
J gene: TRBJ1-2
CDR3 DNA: TGCAGTGCTAGTCGGGGGGGCAGCTATGGCTACACCTTC
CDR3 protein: CSASRGGSYGYTF

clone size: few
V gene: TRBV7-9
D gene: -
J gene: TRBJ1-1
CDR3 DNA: TGTGCCAGCAGCTTAGCGGGCAGTTCAAACACTGAAGCTTTCTTT
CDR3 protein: CASSLAGSSNTEAFF

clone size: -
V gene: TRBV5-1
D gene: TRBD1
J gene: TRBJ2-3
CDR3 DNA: TGCGCCAGCAGCTCGGGACAGCCCACAGATACGCAGTATTTT
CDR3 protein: CASSSGQPTDTQYF

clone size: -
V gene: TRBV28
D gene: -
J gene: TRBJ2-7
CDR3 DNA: TGTGCCAGCAGTTTAGAAGCCCGACCGCGGCCGGCCGAGCAGTACTTC
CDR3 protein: CASSLEARPRPAEQYF

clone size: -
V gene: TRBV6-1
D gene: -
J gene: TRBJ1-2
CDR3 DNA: TGTGCCAGCAGTGAAGCTCCCCAGACTGGTGGCTACACCTTC
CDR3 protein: CASSEAPQTGGYTF

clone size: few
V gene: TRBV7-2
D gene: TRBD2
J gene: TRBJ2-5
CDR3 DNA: TGTGCCAGCAGCTTAGTTCCCGCCCGGGGGACTAGCCGAGGGCTAGGGACCCAGTACTTC
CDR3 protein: CASSLVPARGTSRGLGTQYF

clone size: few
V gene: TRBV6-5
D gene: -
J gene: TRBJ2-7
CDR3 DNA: TGTGCCAGCAGTTTGACCCCCTACGAGCAGTACTTC
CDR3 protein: CASSLTPYEQYF

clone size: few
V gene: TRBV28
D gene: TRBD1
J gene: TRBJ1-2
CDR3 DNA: TGTGCCAGTCACACAGGGGGGAACTATGGCTACACCTTC
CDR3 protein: CASHTGGNYGYTF

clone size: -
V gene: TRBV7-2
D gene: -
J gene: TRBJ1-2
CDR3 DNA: TGTGCCAGCAGCTTATATCTGACCGGCTACACCTTC
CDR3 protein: CASSLYLTGYTF

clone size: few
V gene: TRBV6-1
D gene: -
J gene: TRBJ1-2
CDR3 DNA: TGTGCCAGCACCACATCCAGACAGGAAGCTAACTATGGCTACACCTTC
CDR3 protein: CASTTSRQEANYGYTF

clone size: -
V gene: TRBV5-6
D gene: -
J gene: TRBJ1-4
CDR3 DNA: TGTGCCAGCAGCTCCTGGGGAACTAATGAAAAACTGTTTTTT
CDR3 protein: CASSSWGTNEKLFF

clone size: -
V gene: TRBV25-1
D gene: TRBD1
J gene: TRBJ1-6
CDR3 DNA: TGTGCCAGCAGTGAGACAGGGGGGTATAATTCACCCCTCCACTTT
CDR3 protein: CASSETGGYNSPLHF

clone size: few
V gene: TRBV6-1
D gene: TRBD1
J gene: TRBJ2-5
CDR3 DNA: TGTGCCAGCCAGACAGGGGGCATCGAGACCCAGTACTTC
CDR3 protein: CASQTGGIETQYF

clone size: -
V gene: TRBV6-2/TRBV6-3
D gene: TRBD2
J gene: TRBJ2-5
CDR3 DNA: TGTGCCAGAAGTTCCGATCCCGGGACCCCGAGCGGGAGGACCCAGTACTTC
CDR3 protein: CARSSDPGTPSGRTQYF

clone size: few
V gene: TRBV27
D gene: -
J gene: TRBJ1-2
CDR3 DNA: TGTGCCAGCAGTCAGGGACGGAAGTATGATAACTATGGCTACACCTTC
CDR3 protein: CASSQGRKYDNYGYTF

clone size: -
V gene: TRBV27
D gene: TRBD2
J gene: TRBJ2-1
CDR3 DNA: TGTGCCAGCAGTTGGGCTAGCGGGAGGGCCAAGGGGAATGAGCAGTTCTTC
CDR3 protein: CASSWASGRAKGNEQFF

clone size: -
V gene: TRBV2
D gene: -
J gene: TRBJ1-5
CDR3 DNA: TGTGCCAGCAGTGAAGCGAACAGGGATCAGCCCCAGCATTTT
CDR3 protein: CASSEANRDQPQHF

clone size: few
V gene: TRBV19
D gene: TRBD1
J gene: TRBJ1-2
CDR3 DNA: TGTGCCAGTAGTATCGACAGGGGACTGGCTGGCTACACCTTC
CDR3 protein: CASSIDRGLAGYTF

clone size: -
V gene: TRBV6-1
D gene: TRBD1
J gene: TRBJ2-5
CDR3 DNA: TGTGCCAGACAGGACAGGGGACAAGAATGGACCCAGTACTTC
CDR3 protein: CARQDRGQEWTQYF

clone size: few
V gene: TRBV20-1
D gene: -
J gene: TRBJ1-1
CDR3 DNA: TGCAGTGCTTACCCAGGTACTGAAGCTTTCTTT
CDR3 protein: CSAYPGTEAFF

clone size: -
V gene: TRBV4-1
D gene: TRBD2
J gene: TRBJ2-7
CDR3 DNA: TGCGCCAGCAGCCAAGATCCAGCGGGGGGGGGCGAGCAGTACTTC
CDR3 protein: CASSQDPAGGGEQYF

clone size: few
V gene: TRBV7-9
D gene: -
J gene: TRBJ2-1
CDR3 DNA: TGTGCCAGCAGCTTAACGCTCGGTGAGGGTGAGCAGTTCTTC
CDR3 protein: CASSLTLGEGEQFF

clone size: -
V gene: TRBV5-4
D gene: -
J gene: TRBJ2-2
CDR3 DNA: TGTGCCAGCAGCTTGGTAGCGCGGACGGGCACCGGGGAGCTGTTTTTT
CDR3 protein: CASSLVARTGTGELFF

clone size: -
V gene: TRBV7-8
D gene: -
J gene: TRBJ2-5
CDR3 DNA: TGTGCCAGCAGCACGTCCCAACAAGAGACCCAGTACTTC
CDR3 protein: CASSTSQQETQYF

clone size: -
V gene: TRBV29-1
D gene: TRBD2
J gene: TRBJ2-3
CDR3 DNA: TGCAGCGGAGGACTAGCGGGGAGCACAGATACGCAGTATTTT
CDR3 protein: CSGGLAGSTDTQYF

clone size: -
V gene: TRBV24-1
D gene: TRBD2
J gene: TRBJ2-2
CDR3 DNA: TGTGCCACCAGTGATGTGGGCGGGAGGGCGAACACCGGGGAGCTGTTTTTT
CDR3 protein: CATSDVGGRANTGELFF

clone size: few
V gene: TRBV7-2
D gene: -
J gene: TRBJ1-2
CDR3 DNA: TGTGCCAGCAGCTTACGACAGAACTATGGCTACACCTTC
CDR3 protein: CASSLRQNYGYTF

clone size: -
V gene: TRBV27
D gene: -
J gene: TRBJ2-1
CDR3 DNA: TGTGCCAGCAGTTTATCCGGCGGCCCCTACAATGAGCAGTTCTTC
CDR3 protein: CASSLSGGPYNEQFF

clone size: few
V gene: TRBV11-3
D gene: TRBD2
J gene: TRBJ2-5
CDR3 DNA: TGTGCCAGCAGCTTAGCTCTAGCGGGACGAGAGACCCAGTACTTC
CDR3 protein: CASSLALAGRETQYF

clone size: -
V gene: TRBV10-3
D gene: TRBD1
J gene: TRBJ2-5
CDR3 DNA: TGTGCCGCACGACAGGGTTCCCAAGAGACCCAGTACTTC
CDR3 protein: CAARQGSQETQYF

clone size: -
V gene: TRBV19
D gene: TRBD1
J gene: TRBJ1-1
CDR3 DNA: TGTGCCAGTAGTAGTACAGGGGGTGGCACTGAAGCTTTCTTT
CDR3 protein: CASSSTGGGTEAFF

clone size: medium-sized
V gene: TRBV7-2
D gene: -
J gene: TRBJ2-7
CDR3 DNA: TGTGCCAGCAGCTTAGCGATAGGAAGTAAAAACGAGCAGTACTTC
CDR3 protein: CASSLAIGSKNEQYF

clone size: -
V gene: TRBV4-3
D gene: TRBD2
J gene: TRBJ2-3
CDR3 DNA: TGCGCCAGCAGCCAAGAGCCCAGCGGGAACTACGATACGCAGTATTTT
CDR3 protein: CASSQEPSGNYDTQYF

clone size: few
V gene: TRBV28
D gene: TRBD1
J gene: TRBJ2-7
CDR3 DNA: TGTGCCAGTTATGGGGGTGCGGGACAGGGGTTGTACGAGCAGTACTTC
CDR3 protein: CASYGGAGQGLYEQYF

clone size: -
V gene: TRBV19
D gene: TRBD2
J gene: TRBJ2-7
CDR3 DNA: TGTGCCAGTAGCAACCCTACTAGCGGGAGGGCCTACGAGCAGTACTTC
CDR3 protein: CASSNPTSGRAYEQYF

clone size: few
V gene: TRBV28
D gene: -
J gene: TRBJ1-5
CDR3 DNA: TGTGCCAGCAGTCAGCAGGTCGGGAATCAGCCCCAGCATTTT
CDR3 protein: CASSQQVGNQPQHF

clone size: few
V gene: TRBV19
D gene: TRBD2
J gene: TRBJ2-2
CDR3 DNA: TGTGCCAGTAATAGGCGACTAGCGGGAGTAAGCCCCGGGGAGCTGTTTTTT
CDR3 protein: CASNRRLAGVSPGELFF